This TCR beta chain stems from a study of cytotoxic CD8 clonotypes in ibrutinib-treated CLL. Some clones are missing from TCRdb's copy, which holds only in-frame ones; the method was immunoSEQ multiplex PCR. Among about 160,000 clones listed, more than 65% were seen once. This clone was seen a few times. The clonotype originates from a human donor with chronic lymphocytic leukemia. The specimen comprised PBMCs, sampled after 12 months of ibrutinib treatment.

In DNA, the CDR3 is TGTGCCAGCAGGACCAGGGGGCGCCTAGACGAGCAGTACTTC. Protein product: CASRTRGRLDEQYF. V is TRBV28 and J is TRBJ2-7; TRBD1 aligns across 8 bases. The CDR3 covers 14 residues. J lost 5 bases, V lost 6 bases, and 9 bases had no gene match. The germline gives CDR1 MDHEN, CDR2 SYDVKM.